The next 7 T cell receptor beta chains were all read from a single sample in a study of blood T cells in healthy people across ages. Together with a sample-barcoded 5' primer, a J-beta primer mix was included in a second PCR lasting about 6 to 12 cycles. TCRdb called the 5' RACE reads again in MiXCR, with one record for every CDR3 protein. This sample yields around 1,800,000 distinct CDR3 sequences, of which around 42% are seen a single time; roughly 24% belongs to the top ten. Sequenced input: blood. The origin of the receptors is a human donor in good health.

The CDR3 nucleotides are TGCAGTGCTTGGCCCTCAGGGTCCGAGCCCCAGCATTTT. It codes for CSAWPSGSEPQHF. V and J are TRBV20-1 and TRBJ1-5; D is perhaps TRBD1 (5 bases). The CDR3 length is 13 residues. Germline CDR1 DFQATT, CDR2 SNEGSKA (reference sequence). Trimming removed 5 bases from V and 8 bases from J, with 16 bases in between.

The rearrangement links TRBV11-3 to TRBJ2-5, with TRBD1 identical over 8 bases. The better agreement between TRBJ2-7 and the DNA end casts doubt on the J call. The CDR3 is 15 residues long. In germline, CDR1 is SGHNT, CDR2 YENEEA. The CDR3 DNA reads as TGTGCCAGCAGCTCTCCGGGACAGGCTACCTACGAGCAGTACTTC. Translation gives CASSSPGQATYEQYF.

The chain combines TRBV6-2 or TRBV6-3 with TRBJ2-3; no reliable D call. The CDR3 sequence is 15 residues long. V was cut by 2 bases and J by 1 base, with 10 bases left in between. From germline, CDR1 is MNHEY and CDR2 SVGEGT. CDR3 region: CASSYLFDGTDTQYF. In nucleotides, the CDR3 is TGTGCCAGCAGTTACCTATTCGATGGCACAGATACGCAGTATTTT.

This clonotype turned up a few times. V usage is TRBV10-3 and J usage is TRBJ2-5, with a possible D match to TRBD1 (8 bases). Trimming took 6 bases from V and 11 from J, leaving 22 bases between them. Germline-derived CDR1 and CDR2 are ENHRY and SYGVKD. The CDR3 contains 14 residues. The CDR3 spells CAIRPGTGGGEQYF. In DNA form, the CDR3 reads TGTGCCATCAGGCCAGGGACAGGTGGGGGGGAGCAGTACTTC.

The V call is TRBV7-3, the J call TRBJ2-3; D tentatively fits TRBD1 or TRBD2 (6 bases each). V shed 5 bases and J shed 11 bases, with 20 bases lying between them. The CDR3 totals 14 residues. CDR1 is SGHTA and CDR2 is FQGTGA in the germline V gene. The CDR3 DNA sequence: TGTGCCAGCAGCCAGGGACACGCTAGCGACGAGCAGTATTTT. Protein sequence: CASSQGHASDEQYF.

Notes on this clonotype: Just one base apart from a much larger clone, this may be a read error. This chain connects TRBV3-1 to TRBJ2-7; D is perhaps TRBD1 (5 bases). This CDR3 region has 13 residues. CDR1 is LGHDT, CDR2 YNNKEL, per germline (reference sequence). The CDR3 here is CASGQGRDYEQYF. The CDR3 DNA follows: TGTGCCAGCGGCCAAGGCAGGGATTACGAGCAGTACTTC.

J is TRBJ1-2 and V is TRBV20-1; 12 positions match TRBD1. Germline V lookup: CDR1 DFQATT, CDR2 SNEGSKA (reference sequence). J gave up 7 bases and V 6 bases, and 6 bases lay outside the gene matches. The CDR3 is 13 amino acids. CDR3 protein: CSAGTGGVGGYTF. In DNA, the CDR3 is TGCAGTGCAGGGACAGGGGGCGTCGGTGGCTACACCTTC.